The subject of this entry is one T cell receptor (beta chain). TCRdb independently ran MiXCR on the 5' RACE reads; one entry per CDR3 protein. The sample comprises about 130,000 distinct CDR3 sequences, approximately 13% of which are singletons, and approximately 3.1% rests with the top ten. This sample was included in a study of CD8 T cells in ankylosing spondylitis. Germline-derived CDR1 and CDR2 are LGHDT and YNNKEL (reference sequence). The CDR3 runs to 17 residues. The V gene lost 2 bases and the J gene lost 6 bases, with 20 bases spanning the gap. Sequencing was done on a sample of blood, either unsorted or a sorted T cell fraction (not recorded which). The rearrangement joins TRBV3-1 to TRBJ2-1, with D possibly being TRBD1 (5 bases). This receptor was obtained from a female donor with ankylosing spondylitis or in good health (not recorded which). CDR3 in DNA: TGTGCCAGCAGCCAAACGTCGGTAGGGGTGTGGATCAATGAGCAGTTCTTC. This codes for CASSQTSVGVWINEQFF.